This record covers a single T cell receptor (beta chain). The record originates from a study of blood T cell repertoires in COVID-19. Whole-study context: Collection of acute and convalescent COVID-19 samples took place in the United States, Italy and Spain. T cells, B-cell-depleted T cells, or PBMCs provided the cDNA or gDNA that served as material.

Clones were read by immunoSEQ multiplex PCR, and TCRdb kept only the in-frame ones, dropping some. The top ten hold 11% of the sample, which has about 98,000 clones, approximately 86% seen once. The CDR3 spans 16 residues. The germline V gene has CDR1 SGHNT and CDR2 YYREEE (reference sequence). Between the trimmed V and J ends, which lost 2 bases and 3 bases, there was a span of 14 bases. This clonotype was obtained from a man aged 65 to 79 with active or convalescent COVID-19. Sequenced: peripheral blood. V usage is TRBV5-4 and J usage is TRBJ2-2, with TRBD2 as a possible D gene (6 bases). The CDR3 is CASSFGGRVDTGELFF. DNA of the CDR3: TGTGCCAGCAGCTTCGGAGGGCGGGTTGACACCGGGGAGCTGTTTTTT.